This T cell receptor (beta chain) was identified during a study of cytomegalovirus exposure and HLA in healthy donors. The V gene lost 0 bases and the J gene lost 3 bases, with 5 bases spanning the gap. Germline CDR1 is MNHEY and CDR2 is SVGAGI. This CDR3 spans 14 amino acids. PCR involved 60 Vbeta and 13 Jbeta primers. TCRdb keeps only in-frame clones here, not all; method: immunoSEQ multiplex PCR. The sample carries more than 95,000 clones, less than 80% recorded once. In regard to this clone: Its matching antigen is unknown.

Broader study findings: The classifier was said to identify cytomegalovirus status with high specificity and sensitivity.

Sequenced sample: PBMCs. The clonotype originates from a man aged 35 to 55 in good health and CMV-seropositive. This chain links TRBV6-5 with TRBJ2-2; no clear D gene. The CDR3 DNA reads TGTGCCAGCAGTTACTCGCGCGACACCGGGGAGCTGTTTTTT. Residues: CASSYSRDTGELFF.